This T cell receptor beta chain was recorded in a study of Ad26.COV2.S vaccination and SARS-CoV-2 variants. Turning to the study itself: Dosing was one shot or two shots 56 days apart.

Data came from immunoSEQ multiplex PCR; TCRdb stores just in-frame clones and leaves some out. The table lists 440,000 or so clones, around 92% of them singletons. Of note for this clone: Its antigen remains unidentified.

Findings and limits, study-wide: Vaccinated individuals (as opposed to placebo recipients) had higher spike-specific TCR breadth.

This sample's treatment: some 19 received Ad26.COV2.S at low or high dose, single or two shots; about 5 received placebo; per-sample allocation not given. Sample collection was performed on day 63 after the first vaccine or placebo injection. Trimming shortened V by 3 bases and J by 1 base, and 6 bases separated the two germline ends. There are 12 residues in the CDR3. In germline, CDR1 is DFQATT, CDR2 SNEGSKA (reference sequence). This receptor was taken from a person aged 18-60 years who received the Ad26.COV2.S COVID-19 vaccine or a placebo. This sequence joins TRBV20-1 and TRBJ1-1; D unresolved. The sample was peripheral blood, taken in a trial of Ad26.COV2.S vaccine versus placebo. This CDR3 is CSASQENTEAFF. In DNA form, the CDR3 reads TGCAGTGCTAGTCAGGAGAACACTGAAGCTTTCTTT.